This T cell receptor (beta chain) was found in a study of shared clonotypes between healthy human individuals. Whole-study findings and limits: Tissues were not sampled, only blood, and their repertoires likely differ.

In the naive CD8 group, cells lacked CD45RO and were positively selected for CCR7, so terminally differentiated effector memory CD45RA+ cells were left out. Germline V lookup: CDR1 MNHNS, CDR2 SASEGT. The J segment lost 5 bases and the V segment lost 2 bases, leaving 11 bases of the junction unmatched. CDR3 size: 17 residues. Remarks on this clone: The antigen is undetermined.

Approximately 200 ng DNA, tens of thousands of T cell genomes, went into each sorted-subset replicate PCR. Source study methods: Filtering differed because ImmunoSEQ produced junction-only sequences that carried no quality scores. The method was immunoSEQ multiplex PCR; TCRdb's version includes in-frame clones alone and lacks a portion of them. V, J and clone size are those of that table, while D and trimming were read from the DNA. The repertoire has around 610,000 clones, 96% of them found once; the top ten carry more than 0.085%. This receptor was identified in a young woman in good health. The sample taken for sequencing was naive CD8+ T cells sorted from blood. This chain connects TRBV6-1 to TRBJ1-4; 7 nucleotides line up with TRBD1. In DNA, the CDR3 is TGTGCCAGCAGTGAATCCTTTGGTGGGACAGCCAATGAAAAACTGTTTTTT. The encoded protein is CASSESFGGTANEKLFF.